These 14 T cell receptor beta chains were sequenced from one sample in a study of cytotoxic CD8 clonotypes in ibrutinib-treated CLL. Repertoires were generated with immunoSEQ multiplex PCR, while TCRdb's copy carries only in-frame clones and drops some. The sample contains about 160,000 clones, approximately 80% of which appear only once. The sequenced sample was PBMCs, obtained after 12 months of ibrutinib treatment. These receptors came from a human donor with chronic lymphocytic leukemia.

The CDR3 nucleotides are TGTGCCAGCAGCTCCGGGTCCTACGAGCAGTACTTC. Translation: CASSSGSYEQYF. The chain joins TRBV11-2 to TRBJ2-7, with D uncertain. V was pared by 4 bases and J by 1 base, with 5 bases between. Germline CDR1 is SGHAT and CDR2 is FQNNGV. This CDR3 region has 12 residues.

J is TRBJ1-4 and V is TRBV9; D ambiguous. Germline assignment: CDR1 SGDLS and CDR2 YYNGEE. The CDR3 is 14 amino acids. V was trimmed by 4 bases and J by 5 bases, leaving 12 bases between them. CDR3 nucleotides: TGTGCCAGCAGCCCGTCAGTGATAAATGAAAAACTGTTTTTT. This codes for CASSPSVINEKLFF. The full variable domain, its missing parts supplied by reference TRBV9 and TRBJ1-4, is DSGVTQTPKHLITATGQRVTLRCSPRSGDLSVYWYQQSLDQGLQFLIQYYNGEERAKGNILERFSAQQFPDLHSELNLSSLELGDSALYFCASSPSVINEKLFFGSGTQLSVL.

The V call is TRBV6-5, the J call TRBJ2-1, with D perhaps matching TRBD1 (5 bases). The CDR3 is 15 residues long. Germline V gene lookup returns CDR1 MNHEY and CDR2 SVGAGI. Deletions cut 0 bases from V and 9 bases from J, with 15 bases between. Written as DNA, the CDR3 is TGTGCCAGCAGTTACTCGATCGCAGGGATGAGTGAGCAGTTCTTC. Translating gives CASSYSIAGMSEQFF.

This clone was seen a handful of times. This chain joins TRBV2 and TRBJ1-5; 8 nucleotides align to TRBD1. CDR1 and CDR2 (germline): SNHLY, FYNNEI. The CDR3 extends over 14 amino acids. The V and J ends lost 6 bases and 6 bases, in that order; junction bases with no gene match: 7. The CDR3 loop reads CASSARDRSQPQHF. In DNA, the CDR3 is TGTGCCAGCAGCGCTAGGGACAGGTCTCAGCCCCAGCATTTT.

Only one count was recorded for this clone. The genes are TRBV28 and TRBJ2-7; the match to TRBD2 covers 8 bases. V lost 2 bases and J lost 3; bases outside the gene matches: 6. This CDR3 has 15 residues. Germline V lookup: CDR1 MDHEN, CDR2 SYDVKM. Written as DNA, the CDR3 is TGTGCCAGCAGTTTAGGGGGAGCGGGAGACTACGAGCAGTACTTC. Translation: CASSLGGAGDYEQYF.

This rearrangement joins TRBV5-4 to TRBJ1-2; no clear D. The CDR3 is 13 residues long. Germline V lookup: CDR1 SGHNT, CDR2 YYREEE (reference sequence). Trimming took 4 bases from V and 4 from J, leaving 11 bases between them. The CDR3 sequence: CASSAWGGYGYTF. DNA for the CDR3: TGTGCCAGCAGCGCTTGGGGTGGCTATGGCTACACCTTC. Full variable domain (missing parts from reference TRBV5-4 and TRBJ1-2): ETGVTQSPTHLIKTRGQQVTLRCSSQSGHNTVSWYQQALGQGPQFIFQYYREEENGRGNFPPRFSGLQFPNYSSELNVNALELDDSALYLCASSAWGGYGYTFGSGTRLTVV.

Note on this clone: This sample includes further DNA sequences coding for the same CDR3. This rearrangement joins TRBV5-1 to TRBJ2-1; D unclear. This CDR3 is 13 amino acids long. Trimming left V 0 bases short and J 4 bases short, with 5 bases between. Per germline, CDR1 SGHRS and CDR2 YFSETQ. The DNA for the CDR3 is TGCGCCAGCAGCTTGGGCACATACAATGAGCAGTTCTTC. It specifies CASSLGTYNEQFF.

The chain has TRBV7-2 and TRBJ1-1; D ambiguous. This CDR3 comprises 15 residues. Germline V gene lookup returns CDR1 SGHTA and CDR2 FQGNSA. The V and J ends lost 1 base and 3 bases respectively, with 12 bases between them. The CDR3 here is CASSLDLGYDTEAFF. The CDR3 nucleotides read TGTGCCAGCAGCTTAGACTTGGGCTACGACACTGAAGCTTTCTTT.

The chain uses TRBV1 and TRBJ2-7; TRBD2 reflects the table's D call only, with no check against the DNA. TRBV1 counts as a pseudogene. The CDR3 is 16 amino acids. CDR3 DNA sequence: TGCACCAGCAGCCAAGGGGGGGGGAGGGGCCCTTACGAGCAGTACTTC. Translating it yields CTSSQGGGRGPYEQYF.

V is TRBV7-9 and J is TRBJ1-4; D gene ambiguous. Per germline, CDR1 SEHNR and CDR2 FQNEAQ (reference sequence). Trimming shortened V by 2 bases and J by 4 bases, and 8 bases separated the two germline ends. The CDR3 length is 14 residues. CDR3 in amino acids: CASSLRQDNEKLFF. The CDR3 DNA follows: TGTGCCAGCAGCTTACGACAAGATAATGAAAAACTGTTTTTT.

This clone was recorded a few times. This chain joins TRBV28 and TRBJ1-1; D might be TRBD1 (5 bases). This CDR3 is 14 amino acids long. Trimming removed 3 bases from V and 5 bases from J, with 13 bases in between. The germline V gene has CDR1 MDHEN and CDR2 SYDVKM. The CDR3 bases are TGTGCCAGCAGTTTTCAGGGAGGTAGGACTGAAGCTTTCTTT. As protein: CASSFQGGRTEAFF.

The V and J genes are TRBV4-3 and TRBJ2-1, with D perhaps TRBD2 (6 bases). This CDR3 is 16 amino acids long. From germline, CDR1 is LGHNA and CDR2 YSLEER. Trimming removed 0 bases from V and 2 bases from J, with 11 bases in between. The DNA of the CDR3 is TGCGCCAGCAGCCAAGACGTTCCGGGAGCCTACAATGAGCAGTTCTTC. Translated, it gives CASSQDVPGAYNEQFF.

Concerning this clone: This CDR3 is also generated by other DNA sequences in the sample. This sequence joins TRBV27 and TRBJ2-7; unclear D gene. CDR1 and CDR2 from the germline V gene are MNHEY and SMNVEV (reference sequence). There are 13 residues in the CDR3. The V end was cut by 2 bases, the J end by 0 bases, with 5 bases between. As DNA, the CDR3 is TGTGCCAGCAGTTTAGGTCTCTCCTACGAGCAGTACTTC. Encoded protein: CASSLGLSYEQYF.

V and J are TRBV11-3 and TRBJ1-1; the D is unclear. Trimming took 4 bases from V and 7 from J, leaving 7 bases between them. The CDR3 is 11 residues long. Germline V gene lookup returns CDR1 SGHNT and CDR2 YENEEA. CDR3: CASSSSNEAFF. As DNA, the CDR3 is TGTGCCAGCAGCTCGTCTAATGAAGCTTTCTTT. Combining the CDR3 with reference TRBV11-3 and TRBJ1-1 gives the whole variable domain EAGVVQSPRYKIIEKKQPVAFWCNPISGHNTLYWYLQNLGQGPELLIRYENEEAVDDSQLPKDRFSAERLKGVDSTLKIQPAELGDSAVYLCASSSSNEAFFGQGTRLTVV.